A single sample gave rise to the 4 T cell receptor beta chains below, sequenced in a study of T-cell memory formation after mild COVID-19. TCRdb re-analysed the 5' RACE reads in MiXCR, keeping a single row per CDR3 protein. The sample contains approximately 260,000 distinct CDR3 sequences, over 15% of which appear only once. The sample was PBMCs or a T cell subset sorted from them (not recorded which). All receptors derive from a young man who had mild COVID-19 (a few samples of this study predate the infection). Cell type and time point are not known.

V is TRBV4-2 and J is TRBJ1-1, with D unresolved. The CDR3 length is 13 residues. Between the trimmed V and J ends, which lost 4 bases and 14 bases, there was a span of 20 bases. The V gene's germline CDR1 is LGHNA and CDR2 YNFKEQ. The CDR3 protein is CASSPDAERLIFF. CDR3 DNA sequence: TGTGCCAGCAGCCCAGACGCTGAAAGACTAATATTCTTT.

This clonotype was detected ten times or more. The CDR3 DNA reads TGCGCCAGCAGAGGACTAGCGTCTTCCGGGGAGCTGTTTTTT. Protein: CASRGLASSGELFF. The rearrangement joins TRBV10-2 to TRBJ2-2, with TRBD2 matching 9 bases. The J segment lost 6 bases and the V segment lost 6 bases, leaving 5 bases of the junction unmatched. This CDR3 contains 14 residues. The V gene's germline CDR1 is WSHSY and CDR2 SAAADI.

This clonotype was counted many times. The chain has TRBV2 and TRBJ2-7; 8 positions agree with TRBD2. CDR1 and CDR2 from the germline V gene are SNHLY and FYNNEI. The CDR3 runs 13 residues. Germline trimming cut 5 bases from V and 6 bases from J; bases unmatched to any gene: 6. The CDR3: CASSLGLEVEQYF. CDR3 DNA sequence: TGTGCCAGCAGTCTGGGACTAGAGGTCGAGCAGTACTTC.

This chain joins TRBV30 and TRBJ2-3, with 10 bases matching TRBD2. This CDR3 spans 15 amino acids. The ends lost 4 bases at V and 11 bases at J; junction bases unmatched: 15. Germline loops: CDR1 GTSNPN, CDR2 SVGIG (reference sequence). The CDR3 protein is CAWTQAVAGGTQQYF. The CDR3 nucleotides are TGTGCCTGGACCCAGGCCGTAGCGGGGGGCACCCAGCAGTATTTT.